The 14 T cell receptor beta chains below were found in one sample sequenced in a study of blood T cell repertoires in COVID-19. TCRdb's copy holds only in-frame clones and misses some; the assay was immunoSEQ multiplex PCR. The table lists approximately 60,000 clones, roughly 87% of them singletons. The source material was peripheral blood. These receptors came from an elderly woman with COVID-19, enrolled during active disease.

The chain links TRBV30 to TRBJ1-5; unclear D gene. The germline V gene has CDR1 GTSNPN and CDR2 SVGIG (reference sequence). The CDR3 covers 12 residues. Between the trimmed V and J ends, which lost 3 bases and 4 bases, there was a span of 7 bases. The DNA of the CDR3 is TGTGCCTGGAGCCGTGTGAATCAGCCCCAGCATTTT. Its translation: CAWSRVNQPQHF.

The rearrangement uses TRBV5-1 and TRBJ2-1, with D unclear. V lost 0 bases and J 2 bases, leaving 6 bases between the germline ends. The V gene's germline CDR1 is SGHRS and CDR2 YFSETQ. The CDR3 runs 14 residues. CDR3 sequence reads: CASSLDSPYNEQFF. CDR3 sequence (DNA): TGCGCCAGCAGCTTGGACAGCCCCTACAATGAGCAGTTCTTC.

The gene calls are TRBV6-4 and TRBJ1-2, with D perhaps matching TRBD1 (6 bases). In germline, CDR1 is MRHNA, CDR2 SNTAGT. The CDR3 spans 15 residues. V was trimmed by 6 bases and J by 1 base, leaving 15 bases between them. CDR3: CASSPDRRNNYGYTF. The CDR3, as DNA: TGTGCCAGCAGCCCAGACAGGAGGAATAACTATGGCTACACCTTC.

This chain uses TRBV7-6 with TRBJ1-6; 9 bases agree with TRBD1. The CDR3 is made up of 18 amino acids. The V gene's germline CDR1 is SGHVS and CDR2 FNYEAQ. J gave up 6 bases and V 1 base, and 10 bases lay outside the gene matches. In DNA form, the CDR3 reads TGTGCCAGCAGCTTAGTTCCCGGGACAGGGAGTAGTAATTCACCCCTCCACTTT. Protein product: CASSLVPGTGSSNSPLHF.

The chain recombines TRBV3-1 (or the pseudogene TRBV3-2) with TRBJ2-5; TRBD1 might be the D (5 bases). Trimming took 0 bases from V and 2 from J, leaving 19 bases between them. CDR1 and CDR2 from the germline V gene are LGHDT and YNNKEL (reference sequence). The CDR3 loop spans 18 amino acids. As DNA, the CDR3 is TGTGCCAGCAGCCAAGAGTTTGTAGGGGCGTCGGCGCAAGAGACCCAGTACTTC. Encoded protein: CASSQEFVGASAQETQYF.

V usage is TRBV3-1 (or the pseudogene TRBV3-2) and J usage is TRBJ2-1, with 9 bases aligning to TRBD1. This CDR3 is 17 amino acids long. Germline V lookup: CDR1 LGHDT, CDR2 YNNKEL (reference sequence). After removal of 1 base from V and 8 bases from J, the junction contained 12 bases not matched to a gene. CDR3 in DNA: TGTGCCAGCAGCCAAGGGGCAACAGGGGGCTTAGAGTATGAGCAGTTCTTC. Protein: CASSQGATGGLEYEQFF.

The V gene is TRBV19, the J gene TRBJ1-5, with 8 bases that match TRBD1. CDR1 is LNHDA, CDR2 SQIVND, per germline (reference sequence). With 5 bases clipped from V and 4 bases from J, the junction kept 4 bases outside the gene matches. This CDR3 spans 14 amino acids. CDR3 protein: CASSPRQGNQPQHF. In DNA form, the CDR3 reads TGTGCCAGTAGTCCCCGACAGGGGAATCAGCCCCAGCATTTT.

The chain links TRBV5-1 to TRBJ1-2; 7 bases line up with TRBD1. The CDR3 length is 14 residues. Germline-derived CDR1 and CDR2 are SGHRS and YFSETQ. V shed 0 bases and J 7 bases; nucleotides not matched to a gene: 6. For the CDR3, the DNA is TGCGCCAGCAGCTTGGATTTAGGGGGCGTTGGCTACACCTTC. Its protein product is CASSLDLGGVGYTF.

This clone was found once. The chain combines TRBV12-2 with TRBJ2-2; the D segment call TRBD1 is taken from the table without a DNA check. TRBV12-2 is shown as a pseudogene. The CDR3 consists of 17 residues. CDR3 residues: CASRLATTGVGTGELFF. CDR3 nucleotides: TGTGCAAGTCGCTTAGCTACGACAGGGGTTGGCACCGGGGAGCTGTTTTTT.

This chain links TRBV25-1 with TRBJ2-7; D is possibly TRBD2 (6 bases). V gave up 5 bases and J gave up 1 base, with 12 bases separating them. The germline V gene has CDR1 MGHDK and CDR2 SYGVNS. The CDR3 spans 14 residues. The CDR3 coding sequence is TGTGCCAGCAGTCGTAGCGGAGGTTCCTACGAGCAGTACTTC. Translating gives CASSRSGGSYEQYF.

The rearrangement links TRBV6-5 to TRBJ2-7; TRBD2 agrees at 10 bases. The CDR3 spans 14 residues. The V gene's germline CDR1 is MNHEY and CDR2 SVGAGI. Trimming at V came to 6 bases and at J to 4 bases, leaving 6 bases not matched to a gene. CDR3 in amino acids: CASRMGLATYEQYF. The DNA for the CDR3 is TGTGCCAGCAGGATGGGACTAGCGACGTACGAGCAGTACTTC.

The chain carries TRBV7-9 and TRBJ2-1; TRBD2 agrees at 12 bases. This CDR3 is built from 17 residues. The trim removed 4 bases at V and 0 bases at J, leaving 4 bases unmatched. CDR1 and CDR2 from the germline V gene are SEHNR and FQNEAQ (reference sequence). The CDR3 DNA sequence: TGTGCCAGCAGCTCCGGACTAGCGGGGACCTCCTACAATGAGCAGTTCTTC. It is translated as CASSSGLAGTSYNEQFF.

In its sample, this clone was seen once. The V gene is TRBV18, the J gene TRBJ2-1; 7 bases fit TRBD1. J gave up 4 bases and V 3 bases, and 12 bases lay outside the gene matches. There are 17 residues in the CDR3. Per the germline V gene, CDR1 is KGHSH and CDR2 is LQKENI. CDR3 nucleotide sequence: TGTGCCAGCTCACCGCGAAGGACAGGCCGTTTTTACAATGAGCAGTTCTTC. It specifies CASSPRRTGRFYNEQFF.

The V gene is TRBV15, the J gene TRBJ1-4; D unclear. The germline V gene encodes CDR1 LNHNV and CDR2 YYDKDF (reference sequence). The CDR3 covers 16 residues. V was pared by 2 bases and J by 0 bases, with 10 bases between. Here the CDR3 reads CATSRNPRATNEKLFF. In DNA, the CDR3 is TGTGCCACCAGCAGAAATCCCCGTGCAACTAATGAAAAACTGTTTTTT.